This TCR beta chain came from a study of cytomegalovirus exposure and HLA in healthy donors. Study-wide results and caveats: Researchers reported from a later analysis that most CMV-associated TCR beta chains appeared HLA-restricted.

A note on this clone: Its antigen is as yet unknown.

A multiplex PCR was run with 60 Vbeta primers and 13 Jbeta primers. Using immunoSEQ multiplex PCR, the repertoire was profiled, and TCRdb retains in-frame clones only, with some absent. Here the sample spans around 150,000 clones, approximately 80% being singletons. The length of the CDR3 is 16 residues. V lost 4 bases, J lost 2 bases, and 6 bases stayed unmatched. The germline gives CDR1 KGHSH, CDR2 LQKENI. The material sequenced was PBMCs. V is TRBV18 and J is TRBJ1-5, with 9 bases that match TRBD1. This TCR was recovered from a man younger than 35 in good health and CMV-seropositive. CDR3 amino acids: CASSQGQGSGNQPQHF. CDR3 bases: TGTGCCAGCTCACAGGGACAGGGATCGGGCAATCAGCCCCAGCATTTT.